The 12 T cell receptor beta chains given below trace back to one sample, sequenced in a study of tissue T cells after allogeneic stem cell transplantation. Some clones are missing from TCRdb's copy, which holds only in-frame ones; the method was immunoSEQ multiplex PCR. Seen here are about 26,000 clones, about 89% observed once, and the top ten hold roughly 2%. Material: blood, obtained before transplantation. Source of these receptors: a male donor older than 55 who later had graft-versus-host disease after an allogeneic stem cell transplant.

The J gene is TRBJ2-2, the V gene TRBV7-2; 11 bases agree with TRBD2. Germline assignment: CDR1 SGHTA and CDR2 FQGNSA. This CDR3 region has 17 residues. The junction had 10 bases not matched to a gene; V was cut back by 5 bases and J by 5 bases. The CDR3 is CASSLLTSGIGTGELFF. The CDR3 DNA reads TGTGCCAGCAGCCTCCTGACTAGCGGGATAGGAACCGGGGAGCTGTTTTTT.

The chain is built from TRBV5-1 and TRBJ2-3; D perhaps matches TRBD1 (5 bases). The CDR3 runs to 12 residues. Trimming removed 7 bases at V and 9 bases at J, with 15 bases between. Germline V gene data show CDR1 as SGHRS and CDR2 as YFSETQ. Here the CDR3 DNA reads TGCGCCAGCTTTAAGCGAGCAGGGACGCAGTATTTT. As protein: CASFKRAGTQYF.

J is TRBJ2-5 and V is TRBV11-2; D is ambiguous. CDR1 is SGHAT, CDR2 FQNNGV, per germline. Deletions cut 6 bases from V and 4 bases from J, with 15 bases between. This CDR3 contains 14 residues. The CDR3: CASRIATVAETQYF. In nucleotides, the CDR3 is TGTGCCAGCAGAATAGCTACAGTCGCAGAGACCCAGTACTTC.

This rearrangement joins TRBV5-1 to TRBJ2-7, with D possibly being TRBD2 (5 bases). Per germline, CDR1 SGHRS and CDR2 YFSETQ. This CDR3 contains 15 residues. Trimming removed 0 bases at V and 2 bases at J, with 12 bases between. The CDR3 nucleotides read TGCGCCAGCAGCTTGGCTCCGGGAAGTCCCTACGAGCAGTACTTC. Protein: CASSLAPGSPYEQYF.

The V and J genes are TRBV6-5 and TRBJ2-1; the D gene is possibly TRBD2 (5 bases). Germline V gene sequence: CDR1 MNHEY, CDR2 SVGAGI. V lost 5 bases and J lost 9, with 17 bases in between. The CDR3 extends over 14 amino acids. CDR3 protein: CASSIRGVAAEQFF. The CDR3 nucleotides are TGTGCCAGCAGTATCCGGGGTGTGGCGGCTGAGCAGTTCTTC.

CDR3 DNA sequence: TGTGCCAGCAGCCCCGGACTAGCGGGGAGAGATACGCAGTATTTT. Translation gives CASSPGLAGRDTQYF. The J gene is TRBJ2-3, the V gene TRBV7-2; 12 bases line up with TRBD2. Germline V gene lookup returns CDR1 SGHTA and CDR2 FQGNSA. The CDR3 loop spans 15 amino acids. The V and J ends lost 5 bases and 5 bases, in that order; junction bases with no gene match: 5.

This clone has only one observation. V and J are TRBV6-6 and TRBJ1-1; D is unresolved. The germline V gene encodes CDR1 MNHNY and CDR2 SVGAGI (reference sequence). The CDR3 is made up of 12 amino acids. V was trimmed by 0 bases and J by 1 base, leaving 0 bases between them. The CDR3 region has the DNA TGTGCCAGCAGTTACTCGAACACTGAAGCTTTCTTT. This gives the protein CASSYSNTEAFF.

The chain links TRBV7-2 to TRBJ2-1, with 8 positions matching TRBD1. CDR1 is SGHTA, CDR2 FQGNSA, per germline. Germline trimming cut 5 bases from V and 10 bases from J; bases unmatched to any gene: 13. This CDR3 spans 15 amino acids. The CDR3 here is CASSPYRQGKWEQFF. CDR3 bases: TGTGCCAGCAGCCCCTACCGACAGGGGAAGTGGGAGCAGTTCTTC. Full variable domain (remainder filled in from reference TRBV7-2 and TRBJ2-1): GAGVSQSPSNKVTEKGKDVELRCDPISGHTALYWYRQSLGQGLEFLIYFQGNSAPDKSGLPSDRFSAERTGGSVSTLTIQRTQQEDSAVYLCASSPYRQGKWEQFFGPGTRLTVL.

The chain is built from TRBV7-2 and TRBJ1-2; 7 positions agree with TRBD1. V lost 5 bases and J lost 6; bases outside the gene matches: 9. The germline CDR1 and CDR2 sequences are SGHTA and FQGNSA. There are 14 residues in the CDR3. The CDR3 DNA is TGTGCCAGCAGCCCCCGGACAGGCTCGGATGGCTACACCTTC. Translated: CASSPRTGSDGYTF.

The CDR3 protein is CASSESRSNEQFF. CDR3 DNA: TGTGCCAGCAGTGAGAGTCGGTCCAATGAGCAGTTCTTC. This chain uses TRBV2 with TRBJ2-1; D not resolved. The CDR3 is 13 amino acids. CDR1 is SNHLY and CDR2 is FYNNEI in the germline V gene. Between the trimmed V and J ends, which lost 3 bases and 6 bases, there was a span of 9 bases.

The chain is built from TRBV18 and TRBJ2-3; the D is unclear. Looked up from germline, CDR1 is KGHSH and CDR2 is LQKENI. V shed 6 bases and J shed 6 bases, with 13 bases lying between them. This CDR3 has 13 amino acids. CDR3 sequence reads: CASSPRLPDTQYF. For the CDR3, the DNA is TGTGCCAGCTCGCCCCGCTTACCGGATACGCAGTATTTT.

V and J are TRBV6-5 and TRBJ2-5; weak D call: TRBD1 (5 bases). Trimming cost V 4 bases and J 5 bases, with 5 bases left between them. The CDR3 runs to 11 residues. Germline-derived CDR1 and CDR2 are MNHEY and SVGAGI. CDR3 protein: CASSSGETQYF. The CDR3, as DNA: TGTGCCAGCAGTTCAGGGGAGACCCAGTACTTC.